Given below is one T cell receptor beta chain in context. Its target is not known. The data were obtained in a study of vaccination and CD4 T cells after COVID-19. Study-level background: The cells in question were stimulated using overlapping spike peptides derived from SARS-CoV-2, HCoV-NL63, HCoV-OC43 and HCoV-229E. Cultures designated as controls were supplied with a CEFX pool, an HIV-1 Nef pool, or no peptide.

Treatment indicated: approximately nine-day PBMC culture with coronavirus spike peptide pools or control peptides (ViraFEST assay). The length of the CDR3 is 14 residues. Germline V CDR1 and CDR2: LGHDT, YNNKEL (reference sequence). V shed 4 bases and J shed 3 bases, with 9 bases lying between them. The assay that was used to sequence DNA from cultured CD4+ T cells was the Oncomine TCR Beta short-read assay. In TCRdb, the PCR reads were re-called with MiXCR into one record per CDR3 protein. This table holds under 20,000 distinct CDR3 sequences, approximately 45% found once. The rearrangement links TRBV3-1 to TRBJ2-2; D not certain. This sequence was found in a human donor who had recovered from COVID-19. The starting material was CD4+ T cells from blood, cultured in vitro, obtained after SARS-CoV-2 vaccination. The CDR3 spells CASSRSRDTGELFF. In DNA, the CDR3 is TGTGCCAGCAGCCGTTCTCGGGACACCGGGGAGCTGTTTTTT. Complete variable domain (other parts from reference TRBV3-1 and TRBJ2-2): DTAVSQTPKYLVTQMGNDKSIKCEQNLGHDTMYWYKQDSKKFLKIMFSYNNKELIINETVPNRFSPKSPDKAHLNLHINSLELGDSAVYFCASSRSRDTGELFFGEGSRLTVL.